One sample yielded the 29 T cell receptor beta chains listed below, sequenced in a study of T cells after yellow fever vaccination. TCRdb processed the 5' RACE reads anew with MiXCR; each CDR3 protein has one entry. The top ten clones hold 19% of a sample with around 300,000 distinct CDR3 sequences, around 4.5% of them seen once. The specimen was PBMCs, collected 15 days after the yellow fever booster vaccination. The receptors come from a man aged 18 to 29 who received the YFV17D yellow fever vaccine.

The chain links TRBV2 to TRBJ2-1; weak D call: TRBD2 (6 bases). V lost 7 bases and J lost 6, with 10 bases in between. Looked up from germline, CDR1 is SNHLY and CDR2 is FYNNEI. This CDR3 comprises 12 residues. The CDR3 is CASKGSGNEQFF. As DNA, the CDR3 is TGTGCCAGCAAGGGTAGCGGCAATGAGCAGTTCTTC.

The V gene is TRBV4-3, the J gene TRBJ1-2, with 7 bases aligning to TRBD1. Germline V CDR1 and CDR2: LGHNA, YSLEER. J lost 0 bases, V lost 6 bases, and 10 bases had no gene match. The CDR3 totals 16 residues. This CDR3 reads CASSPRTGEANYGYTF. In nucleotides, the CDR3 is TGCGCCAGCAGTCCTCGGACAGGCGAAGCTAACTATGGCTACACCTTC.

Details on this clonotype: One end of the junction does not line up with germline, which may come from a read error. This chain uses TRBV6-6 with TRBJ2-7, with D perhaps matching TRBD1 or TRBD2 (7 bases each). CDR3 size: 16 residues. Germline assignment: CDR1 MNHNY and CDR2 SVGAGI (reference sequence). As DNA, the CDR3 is TGTGCCAGCAGTTATCTCAGGGGGGGGGTCTCCTACGTGCAGTACTTC. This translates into CASSYLRGGVSYVQYF.

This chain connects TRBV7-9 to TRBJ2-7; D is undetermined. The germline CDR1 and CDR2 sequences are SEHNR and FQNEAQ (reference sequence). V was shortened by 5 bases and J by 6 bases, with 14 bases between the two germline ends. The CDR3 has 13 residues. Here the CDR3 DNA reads TGTGCCAGCAGCCGTAGTTTACTTGGCGAGCAGTACTTC. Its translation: CASSRSLLGEQYF.

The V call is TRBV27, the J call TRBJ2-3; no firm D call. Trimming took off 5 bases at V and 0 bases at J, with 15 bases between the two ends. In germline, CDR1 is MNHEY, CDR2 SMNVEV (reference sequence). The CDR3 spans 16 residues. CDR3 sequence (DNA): TGTGCCAGCAGTCGTATAAGAGTACTAAGCACAGATACGCAGTATTTT. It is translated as CASSRIRVLSTDTQYF.

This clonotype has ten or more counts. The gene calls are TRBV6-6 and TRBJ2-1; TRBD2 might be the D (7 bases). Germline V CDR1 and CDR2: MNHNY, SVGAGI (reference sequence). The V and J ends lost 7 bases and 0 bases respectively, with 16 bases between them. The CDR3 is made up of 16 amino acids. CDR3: CASTSWRGGSYNEQFF. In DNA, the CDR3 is TGTGCCAGCACTTCCTGGAGGGGGGGCTCCTACAATGAGCAGTTCTTC.

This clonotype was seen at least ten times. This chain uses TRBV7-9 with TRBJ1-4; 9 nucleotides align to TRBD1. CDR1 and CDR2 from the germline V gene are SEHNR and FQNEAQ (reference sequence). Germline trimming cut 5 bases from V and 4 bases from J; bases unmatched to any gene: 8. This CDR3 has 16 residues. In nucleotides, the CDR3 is TGTGCCAGCAGCCTACCGACAGGGGGGAATAATGAAAAACTGTTTTTT. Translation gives CASSLPTGGNNEKLFF. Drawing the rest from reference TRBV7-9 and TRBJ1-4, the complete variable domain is DTGVSQNPRHKITKRGQNVTFRCDPISEHNRLYWYRQTLGQGPEFLTYFQNEAQLEKSRLLSDRFSAERPKGSFSTLEIQRTEQGDSAMYLCASSLPTGGNNEKLFFGSGTQLSVL.

CDR3 in DNA: TGTGCCACCAGGGAGGACAGGGAAGAAGGTCAGCCCCAGCATTTT. As protein: CATREDREEGQPQHF. The rearrangement links TRBV15 to TRBJ1-5; 8 positions agree with TRBD1. The CDR3 is 15 amino acids. The V segment lost 6 bases and the J segment 6 bases; nucleotides outside the gene matches: 10. CDR1 and CDR2 (germline): LNHNV, YYDKDF (reference sequence). The full variable domain, with the rest looked up from reference TRBV15 and TRBJ1-5, is DAMVIQNPRYQVTQFGKPVTLSCSQTLNHNVMYWYQQKSSQAPKLLFHYYDKDFNNEADTPDNFQSRRPNTSFCFLDIRSPGLGDTAMYLCATREDREEGQPQHFGDGTRLSIL.

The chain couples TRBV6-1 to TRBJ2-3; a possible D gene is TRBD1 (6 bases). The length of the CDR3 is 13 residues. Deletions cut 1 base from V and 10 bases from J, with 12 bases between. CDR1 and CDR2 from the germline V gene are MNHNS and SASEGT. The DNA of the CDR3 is TGTGCCAGCAGTGAAGACGTCAGGGGATCGCAGTATTTT. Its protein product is CASSEDVRGSQYF.

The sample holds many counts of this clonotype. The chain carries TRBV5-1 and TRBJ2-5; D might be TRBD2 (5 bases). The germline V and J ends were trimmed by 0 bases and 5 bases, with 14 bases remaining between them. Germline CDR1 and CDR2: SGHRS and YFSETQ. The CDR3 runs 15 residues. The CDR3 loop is CASSLAPLAPETQYF. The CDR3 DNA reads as TGCGCCAGCAGCTTGGCTCCCCTAGCTCCGGAGACCCAGTACTTC. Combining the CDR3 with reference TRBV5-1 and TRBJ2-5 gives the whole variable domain KAGVTQTPRYLIKTRGQQVTLSCSPISGHRSVSWYQQTPGQGLQFLFEYFSETQRNKGNFPGRFSGRQFSNSRSEMNVSTLELGDSALYLCASSLAPLAPETQYFGPGTRLLVL.

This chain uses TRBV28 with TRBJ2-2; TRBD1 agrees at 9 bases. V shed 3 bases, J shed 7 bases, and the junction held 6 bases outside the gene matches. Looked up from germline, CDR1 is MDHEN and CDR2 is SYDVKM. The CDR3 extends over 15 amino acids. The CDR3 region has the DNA TGTGCCAGCAGTTTGAACAGGGGGCAGGGCGGGGAGCTGTTTTTT. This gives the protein CASSLNRGQGGELFF.

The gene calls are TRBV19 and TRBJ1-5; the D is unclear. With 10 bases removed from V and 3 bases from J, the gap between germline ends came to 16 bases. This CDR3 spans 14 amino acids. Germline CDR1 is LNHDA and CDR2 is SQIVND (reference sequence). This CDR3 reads CATKGHLLNQPQHF. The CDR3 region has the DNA TGTGCCACAAAAGGGCATCTCCTCAATCAGCCCCAGCATTTT.

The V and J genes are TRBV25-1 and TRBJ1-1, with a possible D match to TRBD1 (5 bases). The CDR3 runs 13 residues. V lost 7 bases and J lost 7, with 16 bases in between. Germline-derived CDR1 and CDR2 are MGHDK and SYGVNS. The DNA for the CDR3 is TGTGCCAGCACACCGGCGTGGGGGAGTGAAGCTTTCTTT. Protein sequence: CASTPAWGSEAFF.

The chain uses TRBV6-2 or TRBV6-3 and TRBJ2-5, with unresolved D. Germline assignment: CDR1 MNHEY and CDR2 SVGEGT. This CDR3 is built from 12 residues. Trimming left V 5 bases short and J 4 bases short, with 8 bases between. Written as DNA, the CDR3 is TGTGCCAGCAGTGACACTCTAGAGACCCAGTACTTC. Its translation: CASSDTLETQYF.

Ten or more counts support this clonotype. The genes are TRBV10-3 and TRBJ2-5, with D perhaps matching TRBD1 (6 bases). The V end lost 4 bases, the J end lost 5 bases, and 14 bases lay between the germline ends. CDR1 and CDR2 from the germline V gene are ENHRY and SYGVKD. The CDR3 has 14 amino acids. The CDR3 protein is CAISAGFRGETQYF. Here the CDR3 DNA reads TGTGCCATCAGTGCTGGTTTCAGGGGTGAGACCCAGTACTTC.

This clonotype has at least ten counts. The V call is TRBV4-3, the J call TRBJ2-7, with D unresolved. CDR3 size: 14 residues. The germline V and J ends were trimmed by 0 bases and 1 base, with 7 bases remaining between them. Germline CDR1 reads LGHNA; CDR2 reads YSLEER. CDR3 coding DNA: TGCGCCAGCAGCCAAGATCTGAATTCCTACGAGCAGTACTTC. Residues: CASSQDLNSYEQYF.

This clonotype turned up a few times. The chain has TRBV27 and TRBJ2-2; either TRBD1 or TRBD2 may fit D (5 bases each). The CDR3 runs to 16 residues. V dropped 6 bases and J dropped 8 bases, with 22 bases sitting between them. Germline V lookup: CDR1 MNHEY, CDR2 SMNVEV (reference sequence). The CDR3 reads CASSTRWGRRRGELFF. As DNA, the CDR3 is TGTGCCAGCAGCACTAGGTGGGGCAGGAGGCGTGGGGAGCTGTTTTTT.

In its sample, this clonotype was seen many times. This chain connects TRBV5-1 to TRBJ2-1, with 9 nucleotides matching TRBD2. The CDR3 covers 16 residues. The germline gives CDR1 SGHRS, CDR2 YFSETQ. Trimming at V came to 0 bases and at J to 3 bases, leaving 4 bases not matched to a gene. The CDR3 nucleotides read TGCGCCAGCAGCTTGGTTGCGGGGGGGAGCTACAATGAGCAGTTCTTC. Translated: CASSLVAGGSYNEQFF. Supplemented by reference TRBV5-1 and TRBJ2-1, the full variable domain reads KAGVTQTPRYLIKTRGQQVTLSCSPISGHRSVSWYQQTPGQGLQFLFEYFSETQRNKGNFPGRFSGRQFSNSRSEMNVSTLELGDSALYLCASSLVAGGSYNEQFFGPGTRLTVL.

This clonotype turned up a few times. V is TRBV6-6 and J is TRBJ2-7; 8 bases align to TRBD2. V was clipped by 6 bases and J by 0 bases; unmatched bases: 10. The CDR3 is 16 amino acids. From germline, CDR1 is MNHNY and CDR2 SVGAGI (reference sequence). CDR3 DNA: TGTGCCAGCAGCTCCTCCGGGACTAGGGACTCCTACGAGCAGTACGTC. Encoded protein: CASSSSGTRDSYEQYV.

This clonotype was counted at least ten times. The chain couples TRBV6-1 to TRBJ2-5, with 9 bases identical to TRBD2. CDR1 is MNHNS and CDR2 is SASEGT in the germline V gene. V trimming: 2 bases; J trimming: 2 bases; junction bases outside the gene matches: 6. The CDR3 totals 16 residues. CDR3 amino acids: CASSELGGGGQETQYF. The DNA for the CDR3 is TGTGCCAGCAGTGAACTCGGCGGGGGGGGGCAAGAGACCCAGTACTTC.

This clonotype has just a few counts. Written as DNA, the CDR3 is TGTGCCAGCACCTTCGGCCCCCTTCAGCCCCAGCATTTT. As protein: CASTFGPLQPQHF. The rearrangement links TRBV6-5 to TRBJ1-5; D remains unclear. Germline CDR1 reads MNHEY; CDR2 reads SVGAGI. Trimming cost V 7 bases and J 6 bases, with 13 bases left between them. The CDR3 runs 13 residues.

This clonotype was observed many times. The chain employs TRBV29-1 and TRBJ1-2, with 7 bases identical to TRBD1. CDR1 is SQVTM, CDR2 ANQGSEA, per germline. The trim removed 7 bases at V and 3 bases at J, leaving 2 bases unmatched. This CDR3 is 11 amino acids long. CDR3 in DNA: TGCAGCGAAGGGGGCGACTATGGCTACACCTTC. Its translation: CSEGGDYGYTF.

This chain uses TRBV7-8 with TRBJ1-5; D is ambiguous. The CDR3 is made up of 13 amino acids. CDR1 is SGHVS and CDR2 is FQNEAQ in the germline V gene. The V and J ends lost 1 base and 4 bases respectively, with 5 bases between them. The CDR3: CASSLVQNQPQHF. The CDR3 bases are TGTGCCAGCAGCTTAGTACAGAATCAGCCCCAGCATTTT.

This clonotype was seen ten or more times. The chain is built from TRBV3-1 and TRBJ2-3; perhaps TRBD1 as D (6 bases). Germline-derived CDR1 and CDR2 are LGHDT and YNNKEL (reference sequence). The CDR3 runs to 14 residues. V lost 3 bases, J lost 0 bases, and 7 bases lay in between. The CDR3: CASSQRGSTDTQYF. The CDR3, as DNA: TGTGCCAGCAGCCAGAGGGGGAGCACAGATACGCAGTATTTT.

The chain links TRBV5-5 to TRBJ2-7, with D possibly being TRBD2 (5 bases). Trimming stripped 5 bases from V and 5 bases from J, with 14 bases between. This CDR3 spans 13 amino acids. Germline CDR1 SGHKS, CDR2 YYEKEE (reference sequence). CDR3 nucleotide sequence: TGTGCCAGCAGGGCTGGACTCCTAGACGAGCAGTACTTC. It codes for CASRAGLLDEQYF.

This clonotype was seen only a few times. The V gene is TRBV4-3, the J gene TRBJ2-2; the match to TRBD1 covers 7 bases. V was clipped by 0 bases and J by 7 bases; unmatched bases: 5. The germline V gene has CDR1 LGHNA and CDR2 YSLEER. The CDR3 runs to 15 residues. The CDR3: CASSQEGGYDGELFF. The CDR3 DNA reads TGCGCCAGCAGCCAAGAAGGGGGCTATGACGGGGAGCTGTTTTTT.

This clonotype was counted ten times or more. CDR3 sequence reads: CASSLEGLTNTGELFF. The CDR3 region has the DNA TGTGCCAGCAGCTTGGAGGGACTTACGAACACCGGGGAGCTGTTTTTT. This chain links TRBV7-7 with TRBJ2-2; D may be TRBD2 (6 bases). Germline-derived CDR1 and CDR2 are SSHAT and FNYEAQ (reference sequence). CDR3 length: 16 residues. V was shortened by 3 bases and J by 0 bases, with 11 bases between the two germline ends.

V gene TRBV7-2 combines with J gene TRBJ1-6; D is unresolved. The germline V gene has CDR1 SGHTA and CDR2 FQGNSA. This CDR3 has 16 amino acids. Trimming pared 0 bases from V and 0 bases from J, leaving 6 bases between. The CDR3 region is CASSLASSSYNSPLHF. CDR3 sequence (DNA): TGTGCCAGCAGCTTAGCGTCCAGCTCCTATAATTCACCCCTCCACTTT. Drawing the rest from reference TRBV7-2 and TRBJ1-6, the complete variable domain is GAGVSQSPSNKVTEKGKDVELRCDPISGHTALYWYRQSLGQGLEFLIYFQGNSAPDKSGLPSDRFSAERTGGSVSTLTIQRTQQEDSAVYLCASSLASSSYNSPLHFGNGTRLTVT.

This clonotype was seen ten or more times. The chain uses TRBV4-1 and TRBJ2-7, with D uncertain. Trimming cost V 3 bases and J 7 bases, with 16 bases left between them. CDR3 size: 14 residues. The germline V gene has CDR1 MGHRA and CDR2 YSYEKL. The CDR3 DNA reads TGCGCCAGCAGCCATTCCGGACGGCCTTGGGAGCAGTACTTC. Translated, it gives CASSHSGRPWEQYF.